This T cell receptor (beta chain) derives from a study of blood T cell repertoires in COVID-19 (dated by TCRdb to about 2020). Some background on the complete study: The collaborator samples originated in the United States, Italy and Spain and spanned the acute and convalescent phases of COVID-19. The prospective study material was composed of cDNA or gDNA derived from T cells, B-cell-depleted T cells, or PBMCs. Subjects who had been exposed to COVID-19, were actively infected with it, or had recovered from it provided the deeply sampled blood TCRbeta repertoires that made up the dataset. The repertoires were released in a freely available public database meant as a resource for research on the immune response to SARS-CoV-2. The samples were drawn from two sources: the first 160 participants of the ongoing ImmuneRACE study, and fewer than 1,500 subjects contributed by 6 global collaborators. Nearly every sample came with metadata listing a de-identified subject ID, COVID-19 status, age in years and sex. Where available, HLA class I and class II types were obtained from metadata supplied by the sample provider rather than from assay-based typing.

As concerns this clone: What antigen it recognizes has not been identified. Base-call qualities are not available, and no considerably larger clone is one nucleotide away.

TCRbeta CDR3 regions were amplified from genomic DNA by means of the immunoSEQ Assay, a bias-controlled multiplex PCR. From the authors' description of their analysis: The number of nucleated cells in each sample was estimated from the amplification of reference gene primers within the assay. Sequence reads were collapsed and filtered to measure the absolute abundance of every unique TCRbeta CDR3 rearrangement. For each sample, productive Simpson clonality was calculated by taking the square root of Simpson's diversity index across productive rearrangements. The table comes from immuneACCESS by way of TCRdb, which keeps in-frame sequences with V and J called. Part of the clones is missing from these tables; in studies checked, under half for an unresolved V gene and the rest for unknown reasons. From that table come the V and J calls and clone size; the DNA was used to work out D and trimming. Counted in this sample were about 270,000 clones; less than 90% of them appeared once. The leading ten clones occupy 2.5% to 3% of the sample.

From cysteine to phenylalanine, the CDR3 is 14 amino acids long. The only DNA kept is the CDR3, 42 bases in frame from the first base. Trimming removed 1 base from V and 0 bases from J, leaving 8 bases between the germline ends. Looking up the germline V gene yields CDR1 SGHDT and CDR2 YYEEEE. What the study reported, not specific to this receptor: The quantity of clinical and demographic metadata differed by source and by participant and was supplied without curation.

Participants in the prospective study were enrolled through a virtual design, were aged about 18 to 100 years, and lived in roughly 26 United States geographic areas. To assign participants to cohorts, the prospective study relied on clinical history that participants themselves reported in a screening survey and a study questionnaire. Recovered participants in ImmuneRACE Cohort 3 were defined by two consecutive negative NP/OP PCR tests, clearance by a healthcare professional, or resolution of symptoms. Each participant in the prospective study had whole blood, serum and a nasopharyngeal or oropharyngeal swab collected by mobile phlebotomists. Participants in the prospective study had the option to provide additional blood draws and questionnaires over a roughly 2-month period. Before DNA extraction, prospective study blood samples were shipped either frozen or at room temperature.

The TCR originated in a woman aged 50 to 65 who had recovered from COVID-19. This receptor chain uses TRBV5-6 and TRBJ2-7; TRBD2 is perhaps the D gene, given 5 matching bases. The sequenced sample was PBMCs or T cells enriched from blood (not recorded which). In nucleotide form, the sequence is TGTGCCAGCAGCTTGTATGGGAGCTCCTACGAGCAGTACTTC. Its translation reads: CASSLYGSSYEQYF.